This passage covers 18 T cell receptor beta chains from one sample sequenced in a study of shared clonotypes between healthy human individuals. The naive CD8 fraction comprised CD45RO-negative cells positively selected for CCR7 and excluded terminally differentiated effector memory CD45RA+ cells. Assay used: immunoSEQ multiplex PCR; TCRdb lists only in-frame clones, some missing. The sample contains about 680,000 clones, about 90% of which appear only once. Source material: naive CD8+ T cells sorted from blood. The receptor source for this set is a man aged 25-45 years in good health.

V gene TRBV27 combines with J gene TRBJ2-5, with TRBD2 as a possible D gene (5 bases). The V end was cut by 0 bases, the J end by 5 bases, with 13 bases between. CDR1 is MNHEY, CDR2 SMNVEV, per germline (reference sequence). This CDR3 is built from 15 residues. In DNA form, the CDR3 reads TGTGCCAGCAGTTTATCGATTCTAGCTGGTGAGACCCAGTACTTC. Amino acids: CASSLSILAGETQYF.

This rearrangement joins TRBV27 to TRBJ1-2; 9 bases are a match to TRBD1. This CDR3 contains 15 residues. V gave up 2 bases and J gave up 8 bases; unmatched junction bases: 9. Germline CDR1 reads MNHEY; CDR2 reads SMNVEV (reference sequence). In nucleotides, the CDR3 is TGTGCCAGCAGTTTAGATCGACAGGGGGTAGAAGGCTACACCTTC. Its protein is CASSLDRQGVEGYTF.

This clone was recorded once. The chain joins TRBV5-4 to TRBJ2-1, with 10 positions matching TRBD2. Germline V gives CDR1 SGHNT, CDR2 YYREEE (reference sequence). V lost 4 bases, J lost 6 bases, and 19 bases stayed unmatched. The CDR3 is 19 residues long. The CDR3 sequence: CASSPGGALAGVSSNEQFF. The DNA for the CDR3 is TGTGCCAGCAGCCCGGGGGGTGCTCTAGCGGGAGTGTCGAGCAATGAGCAGTTCTTC.

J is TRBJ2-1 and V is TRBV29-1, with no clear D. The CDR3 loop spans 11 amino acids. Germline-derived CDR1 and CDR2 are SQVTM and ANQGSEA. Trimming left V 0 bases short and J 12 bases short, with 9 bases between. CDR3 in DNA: TGCAGCGTTGAAGACCGCGGTTTGCAGTTCTTC. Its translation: CSVEDRGLQFF.

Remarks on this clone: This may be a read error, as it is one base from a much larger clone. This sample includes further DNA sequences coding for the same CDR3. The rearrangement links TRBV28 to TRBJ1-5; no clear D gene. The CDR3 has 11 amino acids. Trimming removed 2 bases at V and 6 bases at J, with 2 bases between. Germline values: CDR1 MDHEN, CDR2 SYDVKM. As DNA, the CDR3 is TGTGCCAGCAGTTTAAGTCAGCCCCAGCATTTT. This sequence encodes CASSLSQPQHF.

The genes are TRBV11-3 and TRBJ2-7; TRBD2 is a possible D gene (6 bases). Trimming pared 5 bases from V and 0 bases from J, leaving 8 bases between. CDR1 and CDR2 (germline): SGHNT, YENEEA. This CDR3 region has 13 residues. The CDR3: CASSPGASYEQYF. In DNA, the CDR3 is TGTGCCAGCAGCCCGGGAGCCTCCTACGAGCAGTACTTC.

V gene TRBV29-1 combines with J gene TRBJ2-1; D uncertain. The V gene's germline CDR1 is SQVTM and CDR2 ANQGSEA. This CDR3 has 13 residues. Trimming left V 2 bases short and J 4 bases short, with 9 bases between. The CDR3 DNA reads TGCAGCGTTGAATACACCAAATACAATGAGCAGTTCTTC. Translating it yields CSVEYTKYNEQFF.

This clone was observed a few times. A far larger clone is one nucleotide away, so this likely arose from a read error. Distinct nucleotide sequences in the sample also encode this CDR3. DNA for the CDR3: TGTGCCAGCAGTTTATTAGGCGACGAGCAGTACTTC. As protein: CASSLLGDEQYF. The chain uses TRBV27 and TRBJ2-7; D remains ambiguous. V lost 1 base and J 5 bases, leaving 6 bases between the germline ends. The CDR3 extends over 12 amino acids. Germline loops: CDR1 MNHEY, CDR2 SMNVEV (reference sequence).

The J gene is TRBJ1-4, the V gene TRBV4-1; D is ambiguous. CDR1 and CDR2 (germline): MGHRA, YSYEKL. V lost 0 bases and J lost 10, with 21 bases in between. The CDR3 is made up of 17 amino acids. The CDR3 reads CASSQESDTSWVGKLFF. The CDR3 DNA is TGCGCCAGCAGCCAAGAGTCCGATACCTCCTGGGTCGGAAAACTGTTTTTT.

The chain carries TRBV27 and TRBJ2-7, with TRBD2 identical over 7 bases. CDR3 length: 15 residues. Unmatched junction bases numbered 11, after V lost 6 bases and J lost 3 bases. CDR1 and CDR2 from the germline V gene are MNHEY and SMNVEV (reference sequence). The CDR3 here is CASSPEAREFYEQYF. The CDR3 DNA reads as TGTGCCAGCAGCCCAGAAGCGCGGGAGTTCTACGAGCAGTACTTC.

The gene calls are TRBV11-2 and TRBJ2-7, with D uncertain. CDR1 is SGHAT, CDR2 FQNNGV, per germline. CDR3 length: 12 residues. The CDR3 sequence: CARHGGVYEQYF. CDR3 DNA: TGTGCTCGTCATGGTGGAGTCTACGAGCAGTACTTC.

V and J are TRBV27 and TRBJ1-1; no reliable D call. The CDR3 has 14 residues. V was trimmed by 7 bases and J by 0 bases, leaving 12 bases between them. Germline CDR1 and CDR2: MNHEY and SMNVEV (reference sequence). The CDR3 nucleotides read TGTGCCAGCACCCAATCTGGGCTGAACACTGAAGCTTTCTTT. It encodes CASTQSGLNTEAFF.

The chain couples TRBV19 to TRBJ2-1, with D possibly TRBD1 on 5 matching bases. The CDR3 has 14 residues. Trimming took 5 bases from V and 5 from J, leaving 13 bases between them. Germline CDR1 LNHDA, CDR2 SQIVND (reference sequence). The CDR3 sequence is CASSPETENNEQFF. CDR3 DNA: TGTGCCAGTAGTCCGGAGACAGAGAACAATGAGCAGTTCTTC. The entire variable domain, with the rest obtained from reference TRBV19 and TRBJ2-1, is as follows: DGGITQSPKYLFRKEGQNVTLSCEQNLNHDAMYWYRQDPGQGLRLIYYSQIVNDFQKGDIAEGYSVSREKKESFPLTVTSAQKNPTAFYLCASSPETENNEQFFGPGTRLTVL.

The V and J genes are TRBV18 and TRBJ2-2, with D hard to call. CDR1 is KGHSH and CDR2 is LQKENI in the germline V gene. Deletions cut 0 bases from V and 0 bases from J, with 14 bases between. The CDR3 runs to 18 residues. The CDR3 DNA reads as TGTGCCAGCTCACCACCCGGACCGGATCCAACGAACACCGGGGAGCTGTTTTTT. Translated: CASSPPGPDPTNTGELFF. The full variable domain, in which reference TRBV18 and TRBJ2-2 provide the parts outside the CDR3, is NAGVMQNPRHLVRRRGQEARLRCSPMKGHSHVYWYRQLPEEGLKFMVYLQKENIIDESGMPKERFSAEFPKEGPSILRIQQVVRGDSAAYFCASSPPGPDPTNTGELFFGEGSRLTVL.

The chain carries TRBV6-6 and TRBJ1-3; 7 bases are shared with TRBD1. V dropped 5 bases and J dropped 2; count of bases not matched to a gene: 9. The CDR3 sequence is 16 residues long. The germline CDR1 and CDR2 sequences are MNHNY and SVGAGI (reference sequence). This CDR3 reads CASSHRQGGAGNTIYF. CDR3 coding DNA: TGTGCCAGCAGTCACCGACAGGGAGGAGCTGGAAACACCATATATTTT.

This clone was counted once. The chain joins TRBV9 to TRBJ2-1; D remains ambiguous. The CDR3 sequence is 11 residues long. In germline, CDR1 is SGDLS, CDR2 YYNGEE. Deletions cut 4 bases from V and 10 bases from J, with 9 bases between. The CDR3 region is CASSFRGEQFF. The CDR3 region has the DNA TGTGCCAGCAGCTTCCGCGGAGAGCAGTTCTTC. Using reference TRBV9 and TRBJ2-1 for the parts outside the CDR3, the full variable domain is DSGVTQTPKHLITATGQRVTLRCSPRSGDLSVYWYQQSLDQGLQFLIQYYNGEERAKGNILERFSAQQFPDLHSELNLSSLELGDSALYFCASSFRGEQFFGPGTRLTVL.

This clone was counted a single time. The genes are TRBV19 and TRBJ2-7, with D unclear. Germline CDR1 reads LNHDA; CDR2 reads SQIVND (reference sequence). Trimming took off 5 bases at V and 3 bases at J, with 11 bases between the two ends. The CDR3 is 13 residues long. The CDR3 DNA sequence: TGTGCCAGTAGTTTTCAAACAGACTACGAGCAGTACTTC. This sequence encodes CASSFQTDYEQYF.

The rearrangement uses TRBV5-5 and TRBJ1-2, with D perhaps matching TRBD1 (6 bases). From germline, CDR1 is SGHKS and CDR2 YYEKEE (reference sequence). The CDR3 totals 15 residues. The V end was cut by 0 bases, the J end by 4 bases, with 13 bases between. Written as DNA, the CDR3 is TGTGCCAGCAGCTTGGAGACAGGTCCTCTCTATGGCTACACCTTC. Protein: CASSLETGPLYGYTF.